The 17 T cell receptor beta chains below come from one sample, sequenced in a study of blood T cells in healthy people across ages (dated by TCRdb to about 2015). To prepare the library, 5' RACE was applied. The data were produced on an Illumina HiSeq 2500. A second about 7 to 11 cycle PCR used a sample-barcoded 5' primer and a J-beta primer mix. TCRdb reran the public reads through fastp at Q25 and MiXCR, keeping productive beta chains. Each entry is one CDR3 protein sequence, shown with its most common DNA and genes. Counted in this sample were 650,000 to 1,000,000 distinct CDR3 sequences; about 42% of them appeared once. The top ten clones comprise 15% to 20% of the sample. Input material: blood. Source of these receptors: a man older than 75 in good health.

This clonotype appeared a few times. J is TRBJ1-1 and V is TRBV7-3, with D perhaps matching TRBD1 (5 bases). With 4 bases removed from V and 6 bases from J, the gap between germline ends came to 15 bases. From germline, CDR1 is SGHTA and CDR2 FQGTGA. The CDR3 spans 14 residues. The CDR3 region is CASSSNRGGAEAFF. CDR3 in DNA: TGTGCCAGCAGCTCCAACCGGGGCGGAGCTGAAGCTTTCTTT.

This clonotype was detected a few times. This rearrangement joins TRBV4-3 to TRBJ2-1, with TRBD2 matching 9 bases. This CDR3 contains 15 residues. The J segment lost 7 bases and the V segment lost 1 base, leaving 5 bases of the junction unmatched. The germline V gene encodes CDR1 LGHNA and CDR2 YSLEER. This CDR3 reads CASSQVELAGNEQFF. CDR3 in DNA: TGCGCCAGCAGCCAAGTCGAGCTAGCGGGAAATGAGCAGTTCTTC.

This clonotype was seen once. The chain uses TRBV11-2 and TRBJ1-1; 7 bases line up with TRBD1. J was trimmed by 2 bases and V by 2 bases; bases with no gene match: 14. Germline V gene sequence: CDR1 SGHAT, CDR2 FQNNGV. This CDR3 contains 18 residues. The CDR3 sequence is CASSLMYGRGVGNTEAFF. CDR3 DNA sequence: TGTGCCAGCAGCTTAATGTACGGCAGGGGGGTCGGAAACACTGAAGCTTTCTTT.

This chain joins TRBV10-2 and TRBJ2-1, with 12 positions matching TRBD2. This CDR3 comprises 16 residues. The V segment lost 2 bases and the J segment 9 bases; nucleotides outside the gene matches: 8. Germline V CDR1 and CDR2: WSHSY, SAAADI. In DNA, the CDR3 is TGCGCCAGCAGTGAGGCTAGCGGGAGGGCCTACGTTGAGCAGTTCTTC. It yields the protein CASSEASGRAYVEQFF.

The genes are TRBV15 and TRBJ1-1; perhaps TRBD1 as D (5 bases). From germline, CDR1 is LNHNV and CDR2 YYDKDF (reference sequence). V lost 6 bases, J lost 4 bases, and 12 bases lay in between. The CDR3 length is 13 residues. The CDR3 nucleotides are TGTGCCACCAGGCAAGACAGAGGCACTGAAGCTTTCTTT. It yields the protein CATRQDRGTEAFF.

The gene calls are TRBV7-2 and TRBJ1-3, with 7 bases aligning to TRBD1. Germline V lookup: CDR1 SGHTA, CDR2 FQGNSA. The CDR3 totals 15 residues. With V trimmed by 5 bases and J by 4 bases, 8 bases remained unmatched. The CDR3 coding sequence is TGTGCCAGCAGCAAACAGGGGTACGACGGAAACACCATATATTTT. It is translated as CASSKQGYDGNTIYF.

The table lists this clonotype with a few counts. The chain uses TRBV7-9 and TRBJ1-1; D not certain. The CDR3 covers 14 residues. V was trimmed by 2 bases and J by 7 bases, leaving 14 bases between them. The germline gives CDR1 SEHNR, CDR2 FQNEAQ (reference sequence). The CDR3 loop is CASSLIGPLLEAFF. DNA of the CDR3: TGTGCCAGCAGCTTAATTGGGCCATTACTTGAAGCTTTCTTT.

A word on this clonotype: A read error may be the cause here, since a much bigger clone is one base away. This chain connects TRBV6-1 to TRBJ2-1; D is perhaps TRBD2 (5 bases). In germline, CDR1 is MNHNS, CDR2 SASEGT. This CDR3 has 15 amino acids. The CDR3: CASSEDRADYNKQFF. The CDR3 DNA reads TGTGCCAGCAGTGAAGACCGAGCGGATTACAATAAGCAGTTCTTC.

This sequence joins TRBV9 and TRBJ2-3; 13 bases fit TRBD2. The CDR3 runs 16 residues. Germline assignment: CDR1 SGDLS and CDR2 YYNGEE. Germline trimming cut 3 bases from V and 9 bases from J; bases unmatched to any gene: 10. The DNA for the CDR3 is TGTGCCAGCAGCGCACCGGGGACTAGCGGGGTTATGACGCAGTATTTT. Translating gives CASSAPGTSGVMTQYF.

In its sample, this clonotype was seen many times. This chain uses TRBV7-2 with TRBJ2-7; no firm D call. The length of the CDR3 is 11 residues. CDR1 SGHTA and CDR2 FQGNSA come from the germline V gene. V lost 6 bases and J 4 bases, leaving 7 bases between the germline ends. The CDR3 loop is CASSLRYEQYF. The CDR3, as DNA: TGTGCCAGCAGTTTACGGTACGAGCAGTACTTC. The full variable domain, with the rest looked up from reference TRBV7-2 and TRBJ2-7, is GAGVSQSPSNKVTEKGKDVELRCDPISGHTALYWYRQSLGQGLEFLIYFQGNSAPDKSGLPSDRFSAERTGGSVSTLTIQRTQQEDSAVYLCASSLRYEQYFGPGTRLTVT.

This clonotype was detected ten times or more. CDR3 in amino acids: CSVASPSGRGNEQFF. The CDR3 bases are TGCAGCGTTGCCTCGCCTAGCGGGAGAGGTAATGAGCAGTTCTTC. The rearrangement joins TRBV29-1 to TRBJ2-1, with 10 positions matching TRBD2. There are 15 residues in the CDR3. The germline gives CDR1 SQVTM, CDR2 ANQGSEA. V shed 4 bases, J shed 7 bases, and the junction held 10 bases outside the gene matches.

In regard to this clonotype: Germline and junction disagree at one end, which may indicate a read error. The chain combines TRBV7-2 with TRBJ1-4; D is perhaps TRBD1 (5 bases). The CDR3 contains 14 residues. The V gene's germline CDR1 is SGHTA and CDR2 FQGNSA. The CDR3 is CASRLSSGNEKLFF. The DNA of the CDR3 is TGTGCCAGCCGCTTATCGTCAGGGAATGAAAAACTGTTTTTT.

This chain joins TRBV25-1 and TRBJ2-5; 11 bases are a match to TRBD2. CDR3 length: 17 amino acids. CDR1 MGHDK and CDR2 SYGVNS come from the germline V gene. Trimming cost V 4 bases and J 2 bases; bases outside gene matches: 9. The CDR3 region is CASSGELAGVPQETQYF. The CDR3 DNA reads TGTGCCAGCAGTGGGGAACTAGCGGGGGTCCCACAAGAGACCCAGTACTTC.

This clonotype was observed a few times. This rearrangement joins TRBV11-3 to TRBJ2-1; D not certain. This CDR3 comprises 13 residues. Trimming stripped 5 bases from V and 5 bases from J, with 10 bases between. Germline CDR1 and CDR2: SGHNT and YENEEA. The CDR3 loop is CASSPDSNNEQFF. CDR3 nucleotides: TGTGCCAGCAGCCCCGACTCAAACAATGAGCAGTTCTTC.

The chain uses TRBV12-3 or TRBV12-4 and TRBJ2-1; the match to TRBD2 covers 10 bases. This CDR3 contains 18 residues. V shed 5 bases, J shed 7 bases, and the junction held 17 bases outside the gene matches. The CDR3 DNA sequence: TGTGCCAGCAGTCCCCACGGCGGGGTAGCGGGAGGTAAAAATGAGCAGTTCTTC. It is translated as CASSPHGGVAGGKNEQFF.

The sample holds a few counts of this clonotype. The CDR3 DNA reads as TGTGCCAGCGCAAGCAGGGGATTCGGAGAGACCCAGTACTTC. Translated, it gives CASASRGFGETQYF. The rearrangement joins TRBV12-3 or TRBV12-4 to TRBJ2-5, with TRBD1 as a possible D gene (6 bases). Trimming pared 8 bases from V and 4 bases from J, leaving 17 bases between. CDR3 length: 14 amino acids.

This clonotype was picked up one time. This chain connects TRBV27 to TRBJ2-3; 7 bases line up with TRBD1. CDR1 MNHEY and CDR2 SMNVEV come from the germline V gene (reference sequence). Trimming cost V 5 bases and J 5 bases; bases outside gene matches: 13. The CDR3 runs 16 residues. The CDR3 nucleotides read TGTGCCAGCAGTCCCTCCGGGACAGCTATAGGAGATACGCAGTATTTT. It is translated as CASSPSGTAIGDTQYF.